The 27 T cell receptor beta chains in this list originate from one sample, sequenced in a study of T cells in localized non-small cell lung cancer. Produced via immunoSEQ multiplex PCR; TCRdb's table is partial and in-frame only. Altogether 30,000 to 45,000 clones are present, 80% to 85% being singletons, with the ten largest covering around 7.8%. The starting material was peripheral blood mononuclear cells, obtained before any cancer treatment. These receptors came from a male donor aged 60 or over with stage II lung adenocarcinoma.

The V and J genes are TRBV30 and TRBJ1-4; no reliable D call. V was trimmed by 8 bases and J by 3 bases, leaving 10 bases between them. Germline CDR1 and CDR2: GTSNPN and SVGIG (reference sequence). The CDR3 sequence is 12 residues long. The DNA for the CDR3 is TGTGCCCTGGGCGGATCTAATGAAAAACTGTTTTTT. Translated, it gives CALGGSNEKLFF.

This chain uses TRBV19 with TRBJ2-4; no firm D call. Deletions cut 5 bases from V and 5 bases from J, with 13 bases between. CDR1 LNHDA and CDR2 SQIVND come from the germline V gene (reference sequence). This CDR3 is built from 14 residues. CDR3 loop: CASSVQLNENIQYF. Here the CDR3 DNA reads TGTGCCAGTAGTGTACAGTTGAACGAAAACATTCAGTACTTC. Based on the CDR3 plus reference TRBV19 and TRBJ2-4, the full variable domain is DGGITQSPKYLFRKEGQNVTLSCEQNLNHDAMYWYRQDPGQGLRLIYYSQIVNDFQKGDIAEGYSVSREKKESFPLTVTSAQKNPTAFYLCASSVQLNENIQYFGAGTRLSVL.

The chain couples TRBV19 to TRBJ2-7; perhaps TRBD1 as D (6 bases). This CDR3 is built from 14 residues. Trimming left V 5 bases short and J 0 bases short, with 11 bases between. From germline, CDR1 is LNHDA and CDR2 SQIVND (reference sequence). The CDR3 DNA follows: TGTGCCAGTAGTGCGGACAGCCTCTCCTACGAGCAGTACTTC. Protein: CASSADSLSYEQYF.

V and J are TRBV5-1 and TRBJ1-4, with TRBD1 matching over 9 bases. Germline V gene data show CDR1 as SGHRS and CDR2 as YFSETQ. V lost 4 bases to trimming and J lost 6 bases; unmatched junction nucleotides: 7. The CDR3 is 15 residues long. Written as DNA, the CDR3 is TGCGCCAGCAGCGCGACAGGGGGGAGGGATGAAAAACTGTTTTTT. Translation gives CASSATGGRDEKLFF.

V gene TRBV27 combines with J gene TRBJ1-2; perhaps TRBD1 as D (6 bases). Germline V CDR1 and CDR2: MNHEY, SMNVEV (reference sequence). There are 15 residues in the CDR3. V shed 3 bases and J shed 1 base, with 12 bases lying between them. The CDR3 loop reads CASSFIGGSNYGYTF. CDR3 nucleotide sequence: TGTGCCAGCAGTTTTATTGGGGGCAGTAACTATGGCTACACCTTC.

The J gene is TRBJ2-7, the V gene TRBV27; 9 bases are a match to TRBD2. The CDR3 has 14 amino acids. V lost 3 bases, J lost 4 bases, and 4 bases stayed unmatched. Germline values: CDR1 MNHEY, CDR2 SMNVEV (reference sequence). The CDR3 here is CASSLELAGYEQYF. In DNA form, the CDR3 reads TGTGCCAGCAGTTTGGAGCTAGCGGGATACGAGCAGTACTTC.

This chain joins TRBV2 and TRBJ1-1; D uncertain. Trimming stripped 8 bases from V and 4 bases from J, with 14 bases between. This CDR3 spans 13 amino acids. In germline, CDR1 is SNHLY, CDR2 FYNNEI. CDR3: CASRGEVGTEAFF. CDR3 coding DNA: TGTGCCAGCCGAGGAGAGGTTGGCACTGAAGCTTTCTTT.

The chain uses TRBV19 and TRBJ1-5; unclear D gene. From germline, CDR1 is LNHDA and CDR2 SQIVND (reference sequence). V was trimmed by 7 bases and J by 9 bases, leaving 22 bases between them. The CDR3 extends over 15 amino acids. The CDR3 loop reads CASTRTGLLERPQHF. The CDR3 nucleotides are TGTGCCAGTACCCGGACCGGATTGCTCGAGAGGCCCCAGCATTTT.

The CDR3 coding sequence is TGTGCCTGGAGTGTACGCCGGGGAATGCCATATGGCTACACCTTC. It yields the protein CAWSVRRGMPYGYTF. The V call is TRBV30, the J call TRBJ1-2; D gene ambiguous. This CDR3 spans 15 amino acids. The V gene lost 0 bases and the J gene lost 5 bases, with 16 bases spanning the gap. Germline-derived CDR1 and CDR2 are GTSNPN and SVGIG (reference sequence).

The rearrangement links TRBV9 to TRBJ2-2, with D possibly matching TRBD2 (6 bases). Germline CDR1 is SGDLS and CDR2 is YYNGEE. Trimming took off 3 bases at V and 6 bases at J, with 18 bases between the two ends. The CDR3 runs to 16 residues. The chain's CDR3 is CASSGGARWGAGELFF. In nucleotides, the CDR3 is TGTGCCAGCAGCGGCGGGGCGCGGTGGGGGGCCGGGGAGCTGTTTTTT.

The chain employs TRBV10-1 and TRBJ1-5, with TRBD1 matching 7 bases. The junction had 5 bases not matched to a gene; V was cut back by 6 bases and J by 0 bases. Germline lookup yields CDR1 WNHNN and CDR2 SYGVQD (reference sequence). This CDR3 spans 15 amino acids. The CDR3 coding sequence is TGCGCCAGCAGCCCCGGGACAGATAGCAATCAGCCCCAGCATTTT. It is translated as CASSPGTDSNQPQHF.

V gene TRBV10-3 combines with J gene TRBJ1-3; no firm D call. CDR3 length equals 14 residues. CDR1 and CDR2 (germline): ENHRY, SYGVKD. The V end was cut by 2 bases, the J end by 0 bases, with 5 bases between. CDR3 in amino acids: CAISEVFSGNTIYF. The DNA for the CDR3 is TGTGCCATCAGTGAGGTGTTCTCTGGAAACACCATATATTTT.

The table lists this clone with a few counts. V usage is TRBV6-5 and J usage is TRBJ1-5; 7 bases line up with TRBD1. This CDR3 has 15 residues. V shed 4 bases and J 3 bases; nucleotides not matched to a gene: 6. The germline V gene encodes CDR1 MNHEY and CDR2 SVGAGI. CDR3 nucleotide sequence: TGTGCCAGCAGTTTGGACAGGAACTTCAATCAGCCCCAGCATTTT. It encodes CASSLDRNFNQPQHF.

The J gene is TRBJ2-1, the V gene TRBV5-1; D is unresolved. The CDR3 length is 15 residues. Per germline, CDR1 SGHRS and CDR2 YFSETQ. Trimming removed 0 bases from V and 0 bases from J, with 7 bases in between. The CDR3 protein is CASSLVPTSYNEQFF. CDR3 DNA sequence: TGCGCCAGCAGCTTGGTCCCTACCTCCTACAATGAGCAGTTCTTC.

V is TRBV7-6 and J is TRBJ2-2, with 11 positions matching TRBD2. With 5 bases clipped from V and 6 bases from J, the junction kept 17 bases outside the gene matches. Germline values: CDR1 SGHVS, CDR2 FNYEAQ. This CDR3 spans 19 amino acids. The CDR3 coding sequence is TGTGCCAGCAGCGGACGAATTGCCGGGACTAGCGGCTTTTCCGGGGAGCTGTTTTTT. This encodes CASSGRIAGTSGFSGELFF.

The rearrangement joins TRBV14 to TRBJ1-1; no reliable D call. Trimming left V 1 base short and J 2 bases short, with 14 bases between. The CDR3 is made up of 16 amino acids. Looked up from germline, CDR1 is SGHDN and CDR2 is FVKESK. CDR3 sequence reads: CASSQGIGPFNTEAFF. In DNA, the CDR3 is TGTGCCAGCAGCCAAGGTATCGGACCGTTTAACACTGAAGCTTTCTTT.

The chain couples TRBV30 to TRBJ2-7; 7 positions agree with TRBD2. After removal of 0 bases from V and 6 bases from J, the junction contained 8 bases not matched to a gene. This CDR3 spans 14 amino acids. From germline, CDR1 is GTSNPN and CDR2 SVGIG (reference sequence). For the CDR3, the DNA is TGTGCCTGGAGTGTATTCGGGGGGATGGGCGAGCAGTACTTC. The encoded protein is CAWSVFGGMGEQYF.

The chain is built from TRBV18 and TRBJ2-1; 14 nucleotides match TRBD2. V trimming: 0 bases; J trimming: 5 bases; junction bases outside the gene matches: 6. The CDR3 runs to 18 residues. The germline V gene has CDR1 KGHSH and CDR2 LQKENI. The CDR3 is CASSPPEGLAGVNNEQFF. The CDR3 region has the DNA TGTGCCAGCTCACCACCGGAGGGACTAGCGGGAGTGAACAATGAGCAGTTCTTC.

The chain combines TRBV2 with TRBJ2-1, with 7 bases matching TRBD2. The V gene's germline CDR1 is SNHLY and CDR2 FYNNEI. J lost 9 bases, V lost 5 bases, and 7 bases had no gene match. CDR3 size: 13 residues. The CDR3 reads CASSSSGFGEQFF. The CDR3 region has the DNA TGTGCCAGCAGTTCTAGCGGTTTCGGTGAGCAGTTCTTC. Full variable domain (outside the CDR3, taken from reference TRBV2 and TRBJ2-1): EPEVTQTPSHQVTQMGQEVILRCVPISNHLYFYWYRQILGQKVEFLVSFYNNEISEKSEIFDDQFSVERPDGSNFTLKIRSTKLEDSAMYFCASSSSGFGEQFFGPGTRLTVL.

V and J are TRBV27 and TRBJ1-1; D is unclear. The ends were cut back, 0 bases at V and 0 bases at J, with 8 bases in the middle. There are 15 residues in the CDR3. Germline V CDR1 and CDR2: MNHEY, SMNVEV (reference sequence). CDR3 protein: CASSLSTVLNTEAFF. DNA for the CDR3: TGTGCCAGCAGTTTATCAACAGTTCTGAACACTGAAGCTTTCTTT.

CDR3 in amino acids: CASSLIEDRENTEAFF. CDR3 DNA sequence: TGTGCCAGCAGCTTGATTGAGGACAGGGAAAACACTGAAGCTTTCTTT. This rearrangement joins TRBV5-7 to TRBJ1-1; 8 bases map to TRBD1. TRBV5-7 is an open reading frame, and its role is uncertain. This CDR3 is built from 16 residues. The trim removed 1 base at V and 2 bases at J, leaving 7 bases unmatched.

The genes are TRBV6-1 and TRBJ1-5; D is ambiguous. The germline V gene has CDR1 MNHNS and CDR2 SASEGT. V lost 4 bases, J lost 3 bases, and 16 bases lay in between. The CDR3 loop spans 16 amino acids. The CDR3 bases are TGTGCCAGCAGTGGTGGTATTATGGCCTTCAATCAGCCCCAGCATTTT. It codes for CASSGGIMAFNQPQHF.

The chain couples TRBV30 to TRBJ2-1; either TRBD1 or TRBD2 may fit D (5 bases each). The V gene lost 1 base and the J gene lost 1 base, with 17 bases spanning the gap. Germline CDR1 and CDR2: GTSNPN and SVGIG (reference sequence). The CDR3 has 17 amino acids. CDR3 in DNA: TGTGCCTGGAGTGCCCGGGACCTTAAATTTTCCTACAATGAGCAGTTCTTC. This translates into CAWSARDLKFSYNEQFF.

The chain has TRBV7-9 and TRBJ1-2; no firm D call. Germline CDR1 and CDR2: SEHNR and FQNEAQ (reference sequence). Trimming took off 1 base at V and 8 bases at J, with 8 bases between the two ends. The CDR3 totals 12 residues. CDR3 nucleotide sequence: TGTGCCAGCAGCTTAGTACGGAGCGGCTACACCTTC. Translating gives CASSLVRSGYTF.

This clone was recorded once. This chain uses TRBV28 with TRBJ1-2; the D gene is possibly TRBD1 (5 bases). The CDR3 loop spans 14 amino acids. Germline CDR1 is MDHEN and CDR2 is SYDVKM. The ends were cut back, 10 bases at V and 1 base at J, with 16 bases in the middle. The CDR3 region is CATLRDSFNYGYTF. CDR3 nucleotide sequence: TGTGCCACCTTGAGAGACAGTTTTAACTATGGCTACACCTTC.

The chain links TRBV5-6 to TRBJ2-7, with 7 positions matching TRBD1. V was pared by 3 bases and J by 3 bases, with 6 bases of the junction left unmatched. The length of the CDR3 is 14 residues. Germline loops: CDR1 SGHDT, CDR2 YYEEEE. CDR3 sequence (DNA): TGTGCCAGCAGCTCTCCAGGGGGAGTCTACGAGCAGTACTTC. Its translation: CASSSPGGVYEQYF.

The genes are TRBV4-1 and TRBJ1-4; 7 bases map to TRBD1. This CDR3 is built from 17 residues. Looked up from germline, CDR1 is MGHRA and CDR2 is YSYEKL. The junction had 5 bases not matched to a gene; V was cut back by 1 base and J by 0 bases. The CDR3 spells CASSQVNRGPTNEKLFF. CDR3 in DNA: TGCGCCAGCAGCCAAGTCAACAGGGGTCCAACTAATGAAAAACTGTTTTTT.